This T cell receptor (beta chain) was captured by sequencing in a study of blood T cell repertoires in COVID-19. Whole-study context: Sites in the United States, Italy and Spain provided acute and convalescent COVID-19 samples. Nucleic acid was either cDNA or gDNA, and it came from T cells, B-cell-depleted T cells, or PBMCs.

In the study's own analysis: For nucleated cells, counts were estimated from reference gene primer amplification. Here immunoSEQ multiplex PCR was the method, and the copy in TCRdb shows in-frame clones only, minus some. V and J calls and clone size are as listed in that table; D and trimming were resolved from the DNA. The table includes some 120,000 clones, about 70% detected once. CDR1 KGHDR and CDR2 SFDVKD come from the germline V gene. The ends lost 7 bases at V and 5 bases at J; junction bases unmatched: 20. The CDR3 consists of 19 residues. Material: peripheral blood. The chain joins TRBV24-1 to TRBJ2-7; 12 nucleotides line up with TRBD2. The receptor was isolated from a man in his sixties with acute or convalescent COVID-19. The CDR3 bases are TGTGCCACCAGGGGGGTAAGGCTAGCGGGAGGGCCTTTTTTCGACGAGCAGTACTTC. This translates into CATRGVRLAGGPFFDEQYF.